The rows below give T cell receptor beta chains drawn from one sample of a study of T-cell reconstitution after alpha-beta-depleted transplantation in children. TCRdb called the PCR reads again in MiXCR, with one record for every CDR3 protein. The data contain about 600,000 distinct CDR3 sequences, 10% to 15% of them singletons. Here the sequenced sample was PBMCs, mostly from graft donor cells, taken 360 days after TCRalphabeta/CD19-depleted stem cell transplant. These receptors all come from a male patient younger than 18 who had a stem cell transplant for acute myeloid leukemia, so the T cells may come from the graft donor. The CDR3 runs from the conserved cysteine through the conserved F or W. D genes are given only for firm matches. The size field is filled for only some rows; it gives once, few, many or a size class.

clone_size d_call j_call v_call cdr3_nt cdr3_aa
few TRBD1 TRBJ2-1 TRBV7-3 TGTGCCAGCAGCGCCCGGCCAGGGGGCCTCCGTAATGAGCAGTTCTTC CASSARPGGLRNEQFF
many TRBD2 TRBJ2-1 TRBV7-9 TGTGCCAGTGTCCTAGCGGGTGCACACAATGAGCAGTTCTTC CASVLAGAHNEQFF
few . TRBJ2-1 TRBV10-3 TGTGCCGCCTGGGGTAGTTGGCCGAGCGCAGTAGACAATGAGCAGTTCTTC CAAWGSWPSAVDNEQFF
few TRBD2 TRBJ2-5 TRBV27 TGTGCCAGCAGTCTACCTAGGGCGGGAGGAGGCAGAGAGACCCAGTACTTC CASSLPRAGGGRETQYF
few . TRBJ2-7 TRBV15 TGTGCCACCAGCAGAGAATCCGTCCGGAGAGAGCAGTACTTC CATSRESVRREQYF
many TRBD2 TRBJ2-1 TRBV7-9 TGTGCCAGCACGGGACTAGCAAACAATGAGCAGTTCTTC CASTGLANNEQFF
many . TRBJ2-7 TRBV29-1 TGCAGCGCCCTGCGCTACGAGCAGTACTTC CSALRYEQYF
. TRBD2 TRBJ2-1 TRBV7-2 TGTGCCAGCAGCTTGACTAGCGGGTGGGGCGATGAGCAGTTCTTC CASSLTSGWGDEQFF
. . TRBJ2-1 TRBV21-1 TGTGCCAGCAGCAACGGCAGCAGGGTACGCCCCTACAATGAGCAGTTCTTC CASSNGSRVRPYNEQFF
. . TRBJ2-5 TRBV6-2/TRBV6-3 TGTGCCAGCAGTTCACTAGGGGACCAAGAGACCCAGTACTTC CASSSLGDQETQYF
. TRBD1 TRBJ2-3 TRBV5-1 TGCGCCAGCAGCTTGGCCGAGGGGGCAGGCACAGATACGCAGTATTTT CASSLAEGAGTDTQYF
many TRBD1 TRBJ2-1 TRBV28 TGTGCCAGCAGTTCGATACTCGGACAGGGGGCTCGCGATGAGCAGTTCTTC CASSSILGQGARDEQFF
many . TRBJ1-1 TRBV29-1 TGCAGCGCACAGGGCACTGAAGCTTTCTTT CSAQGTEAFF
. . TRBJ2-7 TRBV20-1 TGCAGTCCCGGACCTTCTGACGAGCAGTACTTC CSPGPSDEQYF
few TRBD2 TRBJ2-2 TRBV4-2 TGTGCCAGCAGCCCTAGGCCGCCTCTAGGGGCTAGCGGGGCTCTCGCGAACACCGGGGAGCTGTTTTTT CASSPRPPLGASGALANTGELFF
few TRBD2 TRBJ2-1 TRBV14 TGTGCCAGCAGCCAAGAAGAACTAGCGGGAGGGGATGAGCAGTTCTTC CASSQEELAGGDEQFF
few . TRBJ2-7 TRBV28 TGTGCCAGCAGTTGGGATAGGACCTACGAGCAGTACTTC CASSWDRTYEQYF
many . TRBJ2-2 TRBV29-1 TGCAGCGCGGTCCCAGGAACCAACACCGGGGAGCTGTTTTTT CSAVPGTNTGELFF
few TRBD2 TRBJ2-7 TRBV14 TGTGCCAGCAGCCAAGTACGGCGACTAGCGGGGGAGCAGTACTTC CASSQVRRLAGEQYF
many . TRBJ2-2 TRBV11-1 TGTGCCAGCAGTCATAGTTACCCCGGGACGGGTATCGGCGGGGAGCTGTTTTTT CASSHSYPGTGIGGELFF
. . TRBJ1-5 TRBV2 TGTGCCAGCAGTGAATGGGAGCCGTTATATCAGCCCCAGCATTTT CASSEWEPLYQPQHF
. . TRBJ2-7 TRBV7-2 TGTGCCAGCAGCGTAACCCGGGTCCCTACCCAGTACTTC CASSVTRVPTQYF
many TRBD2 TRBJ2-1 TRBV7-2 TGTGCCAGCAGCCGTGGACTAGCGGGGTTCTCCTACAATGAGCAGTTCTTC CASSRGLAGFSYNEQFF
many . TRBJ2-1 TRBV7-9 TGTGCCAGCAGCTCCGCGGACACCCACAATGAGCAGTTCTTC CASSSADTHNEQFF
few . TRBJ2-1 TRBV15 TGTGCCACCAGCAGAGATGGCGGGGGCTGGGGTAGCAATGAGCAGTTCTTC CATSRDGGGWGSNEQFF
. TRBD2 TRBJ2-7 TRBV18 TGTGCCAGCTCACCAGTTATCAGCGGGAGGGGGTACGAGCAGTACTTC CASSPVISGRGYEQYF
many . TRBJ2-4 TRBV12-3/TRBV12-4 TGTGCCAGCAGTTTAAGGGGCGGAAACATTCAGTACTTC CASSLRGGNIQYF
few TRBD1 TRBJ2-1 TRBV12-3/TRBV12-4 TGTGCCAGCAGTTCAGGGACAGGCGCATCTGCCTCCTACAATGAGCAGTTCTTC CASSSGTGASASYNEQFF
. . TRBJ2-2 TRBV28 TGTGCCAGCAGTATATACCTAGGTACCAACACCGGGGAGCTGTTTTTT CASSIYLGTNTGELFF
many . TRBJ2-1 TRBV28 TGTGCCAGCAGTTTTCTGAGCAATGAGCAGTTCTTC CASSFLSNEQFF
many . TRBJ2-2 TRBV7-7 TGTGCTAGCAGCGCCGGGGCAACAGGGAACACCGGGGAGCTGTTTTTT CASSAGATGNTGELFF
once TRBD2 TRBJ2-5 TRBV28 TGTGCCAGCAAGGACGGAGGACTAGCGGGAGGGATTGGCCAAGAGACCCAGTACTTC CASKDGGLAGGIGQETQYF
. TRBD1 TRBJ2-7 TRBV5-1 TGCGCCAGCAGCTCCGGGACAGGTAACCACGAGCAGTACTTC CASSSGTGNHEQYF
few TRBD2 TRBJ2-4 TRBV28 TGTGCCAGCAGTTCCCCGCGGCGTCTAGCGGACTCCACCAAAAACATTCAGTACTTC CASSSPRRLADSTKNIQYF
many . TRBJ2-7 TRBV29-1 TGCAGCGTTGAAGAAGGGGGAGACCATGGGGAGCAGTACTTC CSVEEGGDHGEQYF
many TRBD1 TRBJ2-3 TRBV5-1 TGCGCCAGCGGGACAGGTTGGGATACGCAGTATTTT CASGTGWDTQYF
many . TRBJ2-1 TRBV14 TGTGCCAGCAGCCAACTCCAAGTAGGAGGATATGAGCAGTTCTTC CASSQLQVGGYEQFF
. TRBD2 TRBJ2-1 TRBV5-1 TGCGCCAGCAGCCCGGGGACCGGTCTAGCGGGAGGTGGGTCCTACAATGAGCAGTTCTTC CASSPGTGLAGGGSYNEQFF
. TRBD1 TRBJ1-1 TRBV3-1 TGTGCCAGCAGACCTACAGGGGATACTGAAGCTTTCTTT CASRPTGDTEAFF
few TRBD2 TRBJ2-5 TRBV20-1 TGCAGTGCTAGAGACGCCTCCGGGAGGGGCGGATTGGAGACCCAGTACTTC CSARDASGRGGLETQYF
. TRBD2 TRBJ2-7 TRBV6-1 TGTGCCAGCAGTGCCCGACCCGGGACTATTGCCTACGAGCAGTACTTC CASSARPGTIAYEQYF
. . TRBJ2-1 TRBV29-1 TGCAGCGTTGAAACCGTAAACCCCTACAATGAGCAGTTCTTC CSVETVNPYNEQFF
once TRBD2 TRBJ2-1 TRBV20-1 TGCAGTGCTAGTGCCCCCACCGGGAGGATGTACAATGAGCAGTTCTTC CSASAPTGRMYNEQFF
few TRBD2 TRBJ2-2 TRBV4-3 TGCGCCAGCAGCCAAGAAAAGGGGGCGGGAGGGCCCCCCGGGGAGCTGTTTTTT CASSQEKGAGGPPGELFF
few . TRBJ2-7 TRBV7-9 TGTGCCAGCAGCTTCCATGAAACCCACTACGAGCAGTACTTC CASSFHETHYEQYF
. . TRBJ2-5 TRBV29-1 TGCAGCGTTGAGGTTGTTGGTGAGACCCAGTACTTC CSVEVVGETQYF
many TRBD1 TRBJ1-1 TRBV9 TGTGCCAGCAGCGTCTTGACAGGGACGGGAGCTGAAGCTTTCTTT CASSVLTGTGAEAFF
. . TRBJ1-1 TRBV28 TGTGCCAGCAGCCCGCAGGGCTCAAACACTGAAGCTTTCTTT CASSPQGSNTEAFF
few . TRBJ2-7 TRBV7-2 TGTGCCAGCAGCTTAGCATCGGGGGAGCCGCCCTACGAGCAGTACTTC CASSLASGEPPYEQYF
few . TRBJ2-1 TRBV11-3 TGTGCCAGCAGCTCAGTAGGTTGGAGCTCCTACAATGAGCAGTTCTTC CASSSVGWSSYNEQFF
. TRBD1 TRBJ1-2 TRBV20-1 TGCAGTGCGTCGAGGGGGCTGCCATATGGCTACACCTTC CSASRGLPYGYTF
many . TRBJ2-5 TRBV11-2 TGTGCCAGCAGCTTAGCGGGACAACTACAAGAGACCCAGTACTTC CASSLAGQLQETQYF
. . TRBJ1-2 TRBV7-3 TGTGCCAGCAGCCCTGGAACCGCGAGTGGCTACACCTTC CASSPGTASGYTF
. . TRBJ2-1 TRBV2 TGTGCCAGTACAAGATTACGGAGCTCCTACAATGAGCAGTTCTTC CASTRLRSSYNEQFF
. TRBD1 TRBJ2-5 TRBV13 TGTGCCAGCAGCGGGACAGGGGAGGCGACCCAGTACTTC CASSGTGEATQYF